Shown below are 8 T cell receptor beta chains from a single sample sequenced in a study of radiotherapy plus CTLA-4 blockade in lung cancer. Assay: immunoSEQ multiplex PCR; the TCRdb copy retains only in-frame clones and omits some. The table has about 120,000 clones, roughly 74% seen once. The starting material was peripheral blood, obtained from a patient treated with radiotherapy plus ipilimumab. These receptor sequences come from a human donor with non-small cell lung cancer who had a partial response to radiotherapy plus ipilimumab.

The chain is built from TRBV6-1 and TRBJ2-7; maybe TRBD1 (5 bases). Germline lookup yields CDR1 MNHNS and CDR2 SASEGT. The CDR3 consists of 14 residues. Trimming stripped 1 base from V and 6 bases from J, with 13 bases between. CDR3 nucleotides: TGTGCCAGCAGTGAAGAGGGCAGGGTCTCCGAGCAGTACTTC. Translation: CASSEEGRVSEQYF.

This clone has just a few counts. This chain joins TRBV6-4 and TRBJ1-5, with unresolved D. Deletions cut 10 bases from V and 4 bases from J, with 8 bases between. CDR1 is MRHNA, CDR2 SNTAGT, per germline. The CDR3 runs to 11 residues. CDR3 protein: CATLKNQPQHF. The CDR3 DNA reads as TGTGCCACCCTAAAAAATCAGCCCCAGCATTTT.

DNA of the CDR3: TGTGCCAGTAGTACAGGACAGGGAAACTCCTACGAGCAGTACTTC. Protein sequence: CASSTGQGNSYEQYF. The chain couples TRBV19 to TRBJ2-7; 8 nucleotides line up with TRBD1. Germline V gene sequence: CDR1 LNHDA, CDR2 SQIVND (reference sequence). This CDR3 contains 15 residues. J was trimmed by 0 bases and V by 4 bases; bases with no gene match: 5.

The table lists this clone with a count of one. This chain connects TRBV6-5 to TRBJ1-5, with D tentatively TRBD1 (5 bases). CDR1 is MNHEY and CDR2 is SVGAGI in the germline V gene. Trimming took 2 bases from V and 3 from J, leaving 8 bases between them. This CDR3 comprises 14 residues. CDR3 sequence: CASSYAGDNQPQHF. As DNA, the CDR3 is TGTGCCAGCAGTTACGCGGGGGACAATCAGCCCCAGCATTTT.

V and J are TRBV6-1 and TRBJ2-7; TRBD2 agrees at 8 bases. Germline CDR1 MNHNS, CDR2 SASEGT. This CDR3 is built from 15 residues. V was pared by 1 base and J by 4 bases, with 6 bases of the junction left unmatched. The CDR3 sequence is CASSEVGEREYEQYF. The DNA for the CDR3 is TGTGCCAGCAGTGAAGTTGGAGAGCGGGAGTACGAGCAGTACTTC.

The rearrangement links TRBV7-2 to TRBJ2-2; no clear D gene. From germline, CDR1 is SGHTA and CDR2 FQGNSA. The CDR3 sequence is 16 residues long. The ends were cut back, 2 bases at V and 0 bases at J, with 10 bases in the middle. The CDR3 loop is CASSLPRGANTGELFF. The DNA of the CDR3 is TGTGCCAGCAGCTTACCCCGCGGCGCGAACACCGGGGAGCTGTTTTTT.

The J gene is TRBJ1-5, the V gene TRBV6-5, with D possibly being TRBD1 (6 bases). The CDR3 has 14 residues. Germline assignment: CDR1 MNHEY and CDR2 SVGAGI. V lost 6 bases to trimming and J lost 7 bases, with 16 bases between them. The CDR3 DNA sequence: TGTGCCAGCAGCCCCATGGGGGGGCGGCAGCCCCAGCATTTT. It translates to CASSPMGGRQPQHF.

With regard to this clone: One end of the junction is discordant with germline, which a read error may explain. This chain connects TRBV7-2 to TRBJ2-3, with 10 bases fitting TRBD2. The CDR3 is 15 amino acids. The V gene's germline CDR1 is SGHTA and CDR2 FQGNSA. CDR3: CASSLGGLARPAPDF. CDR3 coding DNA: TGTGCCAGCAGCTTAGGGGGACTAGCGCGGCCGGCGCCGGATTTT.